This T cell receptor beta chain derives from a study of T cell repertoires in cytomegalovirus infection. Whole-study context: It can be stated that public TCR beta signatures indicated CMV infection as well as a matching HLA type.

In its sample, this clonotype was seen many times. Its antigen is still unknown. The CDR3 sequence is 18 residues long. The germline V gene has CDR1 SGHVS and CDR2 FQNEAQ. The V and J ends lost 5 bases and 4 bases, in that order; junction bases with no gene match: 13. From the reads, TCRdb called clonotypes with MiXCR, one entry per CDR3 protein. This table holds 680,000 or so distinct CDR3 sequences, around 35% found once. J is TRBJ2-3 and V is TRBV7-8; 12 nucleotides line up with TRBD2. Sequencing used cultured PBMCs, obtained from culture after CMV antigen stimulation. The source of this sequence is a human donor in good health (CMV status not recorded). Some clones in this sample may be carry-over from other donors' samples. The CDR3 here is CASSHKPEGLAGPDTQYF. CDR3 nucleotide sequence: TGTGCCAGCAGCCACAAGCCGGAGGGACTAGCGGGCCCAGATACGCAGTATTTT.